The clone carrying this T cell receptor (beta chain) was counted only a few times. This sample stems from a study of T-cell reconstitution after alpha-beta-depleted transplantation in children. TCRbeta library preparation incorporated unique molecular identifiers. TCRdb re-called the PCR reads through MiXCR, storing one row per CDR3 protein. This table has around 400,000 distinct CDR3 sequences, roughly a tenth appearing once. V shed 0 bases and J shed 0 bases, with 10 bases lying between them. Germline V gives CDR1 SGHRS, CDR2 YFSETQ. The CDR3 sequence is 15 residues long. The receptor was derived from a human donor who donated a stem cell graft to a child with acute myeloid leukemia. The sample in question was PBMCs from the stem cell graft donor, obtained from the stem cell graft. This chain uses TRBV5-1 with TRBJ2-7; D possibly corresponds to TRBD1 (5 bases). In DNA, the CDR3 is TGCGCCAGCAGCTTGGGGGCAGGGCCCTCCTACGAGCAGTACTTC. Translation gives CASSLGAGPSYEQYF.